Following are 20 T cell receptor beta chains from one sample sequenced in a study of T cell changes during pregnancy in multiple sclerosis. The protocol was immunoSEQ multiplex PCR, while the TCRdb copy is restricted to in-frame clones and leaves out a portion. The sample contains tens of thousands of clones, around 93% of which appear only once. The sample in question was peripheral blood, obtained in the second trimester of pregnancy. The receptors derive from a female donor with multiple sclerosis, enrolled in a pregnancy study.

The chain combines TRBV30 with TRBJ1-1, with D uncertain. CDR3 length: 11 residues. Between the trimmed V and J ends, which lost 5 bases and 5 bases, there was a span of 9 bases. CDR1 is GTSNPN, CDR2 SVGIG, per germline (reference sequence). Here the CDR3 reads CAWGALTEAFF. The CDR3 nucleotides read TGTGCCTGGGGTGCCCTTACTGAAGCTTTCTTT.

This clone appeared once. V is TRBV21-1 and J is TRBJ1-4; TRBD1 was called by the table and not checked on the DNA. TRBV21-1 counts as a pseudogene. The CDR3 sequence is 17 residues long. The CDR3 region is CASSIKTGRTINEKLFF. The CDR3 nucleotides read TGTGCCAGCAGCATCAAGACAGGCCGTACGATAAATGAAAAACTGTTTTTT.

J is TRBJ2-3 and V is TRBV4-1; 7 bases map to TRBD2. The V gene end was trimmed by 6 bases and the J gene end by 0 bases; junction bases not matched to a gene: 9. The CDR3 loop spans 16 amino acids. Germline V CDR1 and CDR2: MGHRA, YSYEKL. CDR3 protein: CASRHGGFTSTDTQYF. The CDR3 DNA reads as TGCGCCAGCAGACACGGGGGGTTTACTAGCACAGATACGCAGTATTTT.

The chain couples TRBV30 to TRBJ1-2; 11 bases match TRBD1. The CDR3 has 18 amino acids. Germline values: CDR1 GTSNPN, CDR2 SVGIG (reference sequence). V lost 4 bases to trimming and J lost 1 base; unmatched junction nucleotides: 14. CDR3 DNA: TGTGCCTGGAAGTTCGTTAGGACAGGGGGCGCTCATAACTATGGCTACACCTTC. Amino acids: CAWKFVRTGGAHNYGYTF.

The V gene is TRBV14, the J gene TRBJ2-5, with 8 bases aligning to TRBD2. The germline gives CDR1 SGHDN, CDR2 FVKESK. Losses at the gene ends were 2 bases for V and 5 bases for J; bases not matched to a gene: 4. CDR3 length: 14 amino acids. CDR3 DNA sequence: TGTGCCAGCAGCCAACGTGGACTAGCTGAGACCCAGTACTTC. Protein: CASSQRGLAETQYF.

This sequence joins TRBV20-1 and TRBJ1-6; D gene uncertain. The CDR3 is made up of 11 amino acids. Germline V gene sequence: CDR1 DFQATT, CDR2 SNEGSKA (reference sequence). V was pared by 7 bases and J by 6 bases, with 7 bases between. This CDR3 reads CSGSVNSPLHF. The CDR3 DNA sequence: TGCAGTGGGAGCGTTAATTCACCCCTCCACTTT.

The chain carries TRBV19 and TRBJ2-5; possible D gene TRBD1, 5 bases. Germline V gene data show CDR1 as LNHDA and CDR2 as SQIVND (reference sequence). The length of the CDR3 is 13 residues. V lost 4 bases and J 5 bases, leaving 11 bases between the germline ends. The CDR3 DNA reads TGTGCCAGTAGTACCCTACAGGACGAGACCCAGTACTTC. It is translated as CASSTLQDETQYF.

The rearrangement uses TRBV6-1 and TRBJ2-3; D is unresolved. The CDR3 has 12 amino acids. Germline CDR1 reads MNHNS; CDR2 reads SASEGT. V was cut by 5 bases and J by 5 bases, with 8 bases left in between. CDR3 sequence: CASSISRDTQYF. DNA for the CDR3: TGTGCCAGCAGTATTTCGAGAGATACGCAGTATTTT.

This chain uses TRBV7-9 with TRBJ2-5; 8 bases fit TRBD2. With 3 bases clipped from V and 5 bases from J, the junction kept 11 bases outside the gene matches. The V gene's germline CDR1 is SEHNR and CDR2 FQNEAQ (reference sequence). CDR3 length equals 16 residues. In nucleotides, the CDR3 is TGTGCCAGCAGCTTTTCAGGGCGGGGGGAGCGGGAGACCCAGTACTTC. This encodes CASSFSGRGERETQYF. The complete variable domain, with remaining parts taken from reference TRBV7-9 and TRBJ2-5, reads DTGVSQNPRHKITKRGQNVTFRCDPISEHNRLYWYRQTLGQGPEFLTYFQNEAQLEKSRLLSDRFSAERPKGSFSTLEIQRTEQGDSAMYLCASSFSGRGERETQYFGPGTRLLVL.

V gene TRBV5-1 combines with J gene TRBJ2-3, with 8 bases aligning to TRBD2. The V and J ends lost 0 bases and 2 bases, in that order; junction bases with no gene match: 5. Germline V lookup: CDR1 SGHRS, CDR2 YFSETQ. CDR3 length: 16 residues. Here the CDR3 DNA reads TGCGCCAGCAGCTTGGGTAGCGGGACCAACACAGATACGCAGTATTTT. Translation gives CASSLGSGTNTDTQYF.

J is TRBJ2-3 and V is TRBV7-6; TRBD1 is a possible D gene (5 bases). Trimming took 1 base from V and 2 from J, leaving 13 bases between them. CDR1 is SGHVS and CDR2 is FNYEAQ in the germline V gene. This CDR3 contains 16 residues. CDR3: CASSLGAGSLTDTQYF. CDR3 sequence (DNA): TGTGCCAGCAGCTTAGGGGCAGGGTCTCTCACAGATACGCAGTATTTT.

This clone appeared once. This chain uses TRBV6-5 with TRBJ2-5; 9 bases map to TRBD2. Germline values: CDR1 MNHEY, CDR2 SVGAGI. The CDR3 is made up of 15 amino acids. The ends lost 6 bases at V and 2 bases at J; junction bases unmatched: 7. CDR3 residues: CASRPLLAGQETQYF. Written as DNA, the CDR3 is TGTGCCAGCAGACCCCTCCTAGCGGGGCAAGAGACCCAGTACTTC.

V is TRBV5-1 and J is TRBJ2-7, with a possible D match to TRBD1 (5 bases). The germline gives CDR1 SGHRS, CDR2 YFSETQ. Between the trimmed V and J ends, which lost 3 bases and 0 bases, there was a span of 10 bases. The CDR3 is 14 residues long. CDR3 amino acids: CASSSTGFSYEQYF. In DNA, the CDR3 is TGCGCCAGCAGCTCTACAGGATTCTCCTACGAGCAGTACTTC.

This chain links TRBV19 with TRBJ1-1; D ambiguous. This CDR3 has 15 amino acids. The germline CDR1 and CDR2 sequences are LNHDA and SQIVND (reference sequence). V was shortened by 0 bases and J by 2 bases, with 10 bases between the two germline ends. This CDR3 reads CASSIDAGSNTEAFF. The CDR3 DNA follows: TGTGCCAGTAGTATAGACGCAGGATCTAACACTGAAGCTTTCTTT. The full variable domain, completed using reference TRBV19 and TRBJ1-1, is DGGITQSPKYLFRKEGQNVTLSCEQNLNHDAMYWYRQDPGQGLRLIYYSQIVNDFQKGDIAEGYSVSREKKESFPLTVTSAQKNPTAFYLCASSIDAGSNTEAFFGQGTRLTVV.

CDR3 nucleotides: TGTGCCAGCAGCCACGGTGGGGCAGGGGGATCGGCTGCCGAGCAGTACTTC. This encodes CASSHGGAGGSAAEQYF. The J gene is TRBJ2-7, the V gene TRBV5-4; the match to TRBD1 covers 7 bases. In germline, CDR1 is SGHNT, CDR2 YYREEE (reference sequence). V lost 4 bases, J lost 6 bases, and 19 bases stayed unmatched. The CDR3 contains 17 residues.

This clone was counted only a few times. The chain has TRBV5-1 and TRBJ1-2, with 9 bases matching TRBD1. The CDR3 contains 13 residues. Trimming removed 4 bases from V and 7 bases from J; junction bases left unmatched: 5. Looked up from germline, CDR1 is SGHRS and CDR2 is YFSETQ. The CDR3 DNA reads as TGCGCCAGCAGCAAGGACAGGGGATTTGGCTACACCTTC. As protein: CASSKDRGFGYTF.

The rearrangement joins TRBV6-5 to TRBJ2-1; 11 bases fit TRBD2. The CDR3 runs to 15 residues. Germline V gene lookup returns CDR1 MNHEY and CDR2 SVGAGI. With 4 bases clipped from V and 4 bases from J, the junction kept 3 bases outside the gene matches. The CDR3 region is CASSFLAGGYNEQFF. The CDR3 region has the DNA TGTGCCAGCAGTTTCCTAGCGGGGGGTTACAATGAGCAGTTCTTC.

The chain employs TRBV6-5 and TRBJ2-5, with TRBD1 identical over 8 bases. This CDR3 region has 14 residues. Germline CDR1 reads MNHEY; CDR2 reads SVGAGI. Trimming cost V 5 bases and J 5 bases; bases outside gene matches: 7. CDR3 nucleotide sequence: TGTGCCAGCAGTCCTACAGGGGGGACGGAGACCCAGTACTTC. This translates into CASSPTGGTETQYF.

The rearrangement uses TRBV7-9 and TRBJ1-1, with D possibly being TRBD1 (6 bases). Germline assignment: CDR1 SEHNR and CDR2 FQNEAQ (reference sequence). V lost 10 bases and J 0 bases, leaving 21 bases between the germline ends. The CDR3 spans 16 residues. CDR3 protein: CATRGPWTVMNTEAFF. CDR3 nucleotide sequence: TGTGCCACAAGGGGCCCCTGGACAGTCATGAACACTGAAGCTTTCTTT.

This chain uses TRBV6-1 with TRBJ2-7, with D possibly being TRBD1 (7 bases). Germline V gives CDR1 MNHNS, CDR2 SASEGT. This CDR3 comprises 15 residues. Trimming shortened V by 6 bases and J by 4 bases, and 19 bases separated the two germline ends. The CDR3 reads CASRPSQGGSYEQYF. CDR3 in DNA: TGTGCCAGCAGGCCTTCTCAGGGGGGTTCGTACGAGCAGTACTTC.